This note documents a single T cell receptor (beta chain) sequence. This specimen belongs to a study of OX40 agonist ivuxolimab in advanced cancers. Study overall: All patients had ivuxolimab intravenously every 2 weeks at 0.01 to 10 mg/kg. One hepatocellular carcinoma and a couple of cutaneous melanoma patients partially responded. Anti-PD-1, anti-PD-L1 or anti-CTLA-4 therapy given earlier was allowed, and around 40% had some.

Autoimmune disease history or systemic immunosuppression led to patients being barred. V dropped 2 bases and J dropped 2 bases, with 8 bases sitting between them. Germline V lookup: CDR1 SGHDT, CDR2 YYEEEE. CDR3 size: 13 residues. TCRdb keeps only in-frame clones here, not all; method: immunoSEQ multiplex PCR. The sample includes over 45,000 clones, about 90% of them seen just once. Material: CD4+ or CD8+ T cells sorted from blood, obtained in a trial of the OX40 agonist ivuxolimab. The TCR originated in an adult with an advanced solid tumor such as melanoma, head and neck, liver or kidney cancer. V gene TRBV5-6 combines with J gene TRBJ2-7; D is unresolved. CDR3 in DNA: TGTGCCAGCAGCTTTCCCCCAGCCTACGAGCAGTACTTC. Its translation is CASSFPPAYEQYF.